The entry below gives a single T cell receptor beta chain sequence along with its context. Its antigen is undetermined. The data were obtained in a study of glioma-infiltrating T cells. Points from the study as a whole: CDR3 overlap between tissue and blood was very small.

The iRepertoire nested amplicon-rescue multiplex PCR amplified TCR alpha and beta CDR3s from RNA. MiXCR, applied by TCRdb to the multiplex PCR reads, yields one record per CDR3 protein. The table has approximately 100,000 distinct CDR3 sequences, 25% to 30% seen once. This CDR3 spans 14 amino acids. V lost 5 bases and J 6 bases, leaving 11 bases between the germline ends. Germline values: CDR1 LNHDA, CDR2 SQIVND (reference sequence). The sequenced sample consisted of glioma tissue, nonneoplastic brain tissue, or PBMCs (not recorded which). The TCR originated in a human donor with low-grade glioma or glioblastoma, undergoing nonglioma brain surgery, or in good health (not recorded which). The rearrangement joins TRBV19 to TRBJ1-6, with unresolved D. In nucleotides, the CDR3 is TGTGCCAGTAGTTACCCGGACCTTAATTCACCCCTCCACTTT. Encoded protein: CASSYPDLNSPLHF.